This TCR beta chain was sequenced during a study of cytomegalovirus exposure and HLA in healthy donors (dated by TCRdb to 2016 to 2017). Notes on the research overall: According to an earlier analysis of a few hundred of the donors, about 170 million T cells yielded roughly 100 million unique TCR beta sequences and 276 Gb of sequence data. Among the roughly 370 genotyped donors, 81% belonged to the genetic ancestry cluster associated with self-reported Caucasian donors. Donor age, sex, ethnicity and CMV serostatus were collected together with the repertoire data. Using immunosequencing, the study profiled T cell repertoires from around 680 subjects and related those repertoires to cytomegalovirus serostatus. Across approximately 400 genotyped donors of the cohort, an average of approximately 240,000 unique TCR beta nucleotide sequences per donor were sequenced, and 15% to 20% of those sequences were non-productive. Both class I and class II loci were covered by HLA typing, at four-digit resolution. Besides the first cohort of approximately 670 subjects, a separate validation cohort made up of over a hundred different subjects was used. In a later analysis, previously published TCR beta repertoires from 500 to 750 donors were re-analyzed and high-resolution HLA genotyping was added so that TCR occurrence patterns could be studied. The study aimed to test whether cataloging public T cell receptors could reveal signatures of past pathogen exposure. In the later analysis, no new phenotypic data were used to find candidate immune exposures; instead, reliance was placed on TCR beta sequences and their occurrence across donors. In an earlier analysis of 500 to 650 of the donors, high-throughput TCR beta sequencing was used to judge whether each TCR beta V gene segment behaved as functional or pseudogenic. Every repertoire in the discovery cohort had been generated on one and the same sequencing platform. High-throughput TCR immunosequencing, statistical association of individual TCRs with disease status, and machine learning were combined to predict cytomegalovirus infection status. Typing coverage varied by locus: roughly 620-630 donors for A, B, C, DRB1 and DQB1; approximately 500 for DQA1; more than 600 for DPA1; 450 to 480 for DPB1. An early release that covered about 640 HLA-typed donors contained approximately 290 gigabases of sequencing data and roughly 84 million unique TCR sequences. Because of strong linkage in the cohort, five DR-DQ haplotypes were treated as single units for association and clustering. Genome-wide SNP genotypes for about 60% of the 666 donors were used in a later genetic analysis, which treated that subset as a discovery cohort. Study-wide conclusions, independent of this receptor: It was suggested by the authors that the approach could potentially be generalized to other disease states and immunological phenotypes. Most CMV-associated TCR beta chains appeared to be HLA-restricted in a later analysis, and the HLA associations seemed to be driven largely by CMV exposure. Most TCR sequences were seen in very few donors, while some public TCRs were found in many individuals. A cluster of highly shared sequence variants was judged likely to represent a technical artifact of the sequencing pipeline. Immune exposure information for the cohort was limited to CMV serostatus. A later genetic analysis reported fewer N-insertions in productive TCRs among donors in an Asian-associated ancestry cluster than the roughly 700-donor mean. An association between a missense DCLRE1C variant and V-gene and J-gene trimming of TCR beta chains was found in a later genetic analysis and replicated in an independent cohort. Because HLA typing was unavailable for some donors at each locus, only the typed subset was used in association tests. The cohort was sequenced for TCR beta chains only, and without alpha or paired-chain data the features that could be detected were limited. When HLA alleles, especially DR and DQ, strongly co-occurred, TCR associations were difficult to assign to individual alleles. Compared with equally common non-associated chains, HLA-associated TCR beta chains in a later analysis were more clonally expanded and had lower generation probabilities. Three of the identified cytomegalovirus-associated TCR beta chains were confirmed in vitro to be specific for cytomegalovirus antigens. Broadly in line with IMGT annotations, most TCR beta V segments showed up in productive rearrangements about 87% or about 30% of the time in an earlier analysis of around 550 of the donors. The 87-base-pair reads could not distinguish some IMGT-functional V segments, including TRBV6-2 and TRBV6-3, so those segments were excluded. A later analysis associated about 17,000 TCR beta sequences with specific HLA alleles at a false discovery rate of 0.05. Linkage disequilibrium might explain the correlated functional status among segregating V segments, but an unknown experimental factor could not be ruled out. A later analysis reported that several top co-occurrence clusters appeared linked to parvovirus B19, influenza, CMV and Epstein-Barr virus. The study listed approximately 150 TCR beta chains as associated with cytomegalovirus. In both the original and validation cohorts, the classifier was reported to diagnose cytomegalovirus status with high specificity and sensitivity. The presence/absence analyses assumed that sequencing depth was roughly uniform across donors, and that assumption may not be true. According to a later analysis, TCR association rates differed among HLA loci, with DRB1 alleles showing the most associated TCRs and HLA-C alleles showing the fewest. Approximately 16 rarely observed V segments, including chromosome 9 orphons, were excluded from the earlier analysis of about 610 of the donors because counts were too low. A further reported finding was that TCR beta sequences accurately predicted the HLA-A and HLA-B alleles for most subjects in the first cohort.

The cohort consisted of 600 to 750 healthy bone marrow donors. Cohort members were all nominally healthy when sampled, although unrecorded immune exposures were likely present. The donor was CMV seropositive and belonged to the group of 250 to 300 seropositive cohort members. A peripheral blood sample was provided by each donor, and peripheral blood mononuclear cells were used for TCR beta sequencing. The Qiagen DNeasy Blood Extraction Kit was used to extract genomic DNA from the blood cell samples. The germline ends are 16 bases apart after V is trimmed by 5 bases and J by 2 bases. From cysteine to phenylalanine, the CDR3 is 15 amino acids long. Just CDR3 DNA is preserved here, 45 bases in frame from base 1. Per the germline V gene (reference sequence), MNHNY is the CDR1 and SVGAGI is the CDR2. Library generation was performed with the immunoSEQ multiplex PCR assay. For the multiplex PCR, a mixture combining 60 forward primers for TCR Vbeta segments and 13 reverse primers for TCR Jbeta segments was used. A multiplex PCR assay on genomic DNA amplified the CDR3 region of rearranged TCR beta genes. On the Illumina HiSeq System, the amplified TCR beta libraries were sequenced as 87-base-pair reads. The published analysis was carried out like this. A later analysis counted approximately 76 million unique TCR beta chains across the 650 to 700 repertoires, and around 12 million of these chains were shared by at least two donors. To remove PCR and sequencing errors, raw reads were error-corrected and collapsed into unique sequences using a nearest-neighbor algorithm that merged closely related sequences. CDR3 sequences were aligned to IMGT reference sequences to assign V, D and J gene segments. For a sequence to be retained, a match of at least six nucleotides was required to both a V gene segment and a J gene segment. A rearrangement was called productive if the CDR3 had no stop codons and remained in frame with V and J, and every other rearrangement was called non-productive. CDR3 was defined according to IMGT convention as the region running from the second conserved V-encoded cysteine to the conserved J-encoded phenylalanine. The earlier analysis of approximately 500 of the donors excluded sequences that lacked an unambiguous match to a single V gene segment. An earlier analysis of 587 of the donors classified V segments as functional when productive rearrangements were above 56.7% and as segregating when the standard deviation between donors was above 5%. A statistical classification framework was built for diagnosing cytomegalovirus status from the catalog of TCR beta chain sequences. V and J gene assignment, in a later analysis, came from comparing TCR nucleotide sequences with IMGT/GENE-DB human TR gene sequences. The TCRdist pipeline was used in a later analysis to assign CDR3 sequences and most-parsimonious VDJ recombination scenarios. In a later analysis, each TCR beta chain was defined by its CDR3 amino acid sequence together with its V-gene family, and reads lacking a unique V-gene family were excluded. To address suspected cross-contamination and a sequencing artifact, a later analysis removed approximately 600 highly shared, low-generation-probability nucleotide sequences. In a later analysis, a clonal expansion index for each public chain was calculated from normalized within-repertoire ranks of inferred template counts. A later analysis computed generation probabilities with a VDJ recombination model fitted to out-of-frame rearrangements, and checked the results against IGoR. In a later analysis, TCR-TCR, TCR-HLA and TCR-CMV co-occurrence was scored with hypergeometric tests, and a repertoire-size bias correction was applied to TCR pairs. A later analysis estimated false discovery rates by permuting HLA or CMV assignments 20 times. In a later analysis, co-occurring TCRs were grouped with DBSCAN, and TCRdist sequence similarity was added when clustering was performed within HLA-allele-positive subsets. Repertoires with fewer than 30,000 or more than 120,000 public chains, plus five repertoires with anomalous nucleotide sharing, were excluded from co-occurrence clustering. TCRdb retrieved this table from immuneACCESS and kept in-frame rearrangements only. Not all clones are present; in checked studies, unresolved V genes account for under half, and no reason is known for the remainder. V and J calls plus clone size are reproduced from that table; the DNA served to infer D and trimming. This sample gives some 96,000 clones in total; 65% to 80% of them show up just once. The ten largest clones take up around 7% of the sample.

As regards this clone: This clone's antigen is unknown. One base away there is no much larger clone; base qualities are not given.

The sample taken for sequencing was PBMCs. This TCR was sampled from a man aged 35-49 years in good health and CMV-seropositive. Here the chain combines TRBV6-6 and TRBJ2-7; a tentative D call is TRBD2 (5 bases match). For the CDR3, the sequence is CASSKSGEEAYEQYF. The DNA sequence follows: TGTGCCAGCAGTAAGTCCGGGGAAGAGGCCTACGAGCAGTACTTC.